The 14 T cell receptor beta chains below were found in one sample sequenced in a study of T cells in Graves' hyperthyroidism and ophthalmopathy (dated by TCRdb to about 2019). Library preparation used multiplex PCR. Sequencing used an Illumina HiSeq 2000. The TCR beta CDR3 regions were amplified from RNA transcripts. For the first round of RT-PCR on the TCR CDR3, the HTBI primer set was used together with the Qiagen OneStep RT-PCR kit. TCRdb applied fastp at Q25 and MiXCR to the public reads, then kept only in-frame beta chains. Merged by CDR3 protein, the rows form single entries marked with the most common genes and DNA. The sample table lists fewer than 350,000 distinct CDR3 sequences, 12% to 15% of them with a count of one. The ten most abundant clones make up 30% to 35% of the sample. Sequenced material: blood. All receptors come from a woman aged 45 to 65 with Graves' hyperthyroidism that later progressed to Graves' ophthalmopathy.

This clonotype was counted many times. The chain uses TRBV5-1 and TRBJ2-1; possible D gene TRBD2, 6 bases. Trimming pared 0 bases from V and 9 bases from J, leaving 10 bases between. From germline, CDR1 is SGHRS and CDR2 YFSETQ. CDR3 length equals 13 residues. The chain's CDR3 is CASSLGGRTEQFF. In DNA, the CDR3 is TGCGCCAGCAGCTTGGGGGGGAGGACTGAGCAGTTCTTC.

This chain connects TRBV5-6 to TRBJ2-5; 8 bases line up with TRBD2. The V and J ends lost 4 bases and 6 bases, in that order; junction bases with no gene match: 14. The CDR3 runs 16 residues. CDR1 is SGHDT, CDR2 YYEEEE, per germline. This CDR3 reads CASSGLATGGRKTQYF. CDR3 nucleotide sequence: TGTGCCAGCAGCGGACTAGCCACGGGAGGTCGTAAGACCCAGTACTTC.

This clonotype has a count of ten or more. This chain joins TRBV11-2 and TRBJ2-1; no clear D gene. The CDR3 has 16 amino acids. V was clipped by 4 bases and J by 7 bases, with 20 bases between them. Germline values: CDR1 SGHAT, CDR2 FQNNGV. CDR3 region: CASSSYRGRLVNEQFF. The DNA for the CDR3 is TGTGCCAGCAGCTCTTATCGTGGACGGCTTGTAAATGAGCAGTTCTTC.

The sample holds many counts of this clonotype. The chain uses TRBV20-1 and TRBJ1-1; 10 bases agree with TRBD1. Germline trimming cut 3 bases from V and 5 bases from J; bases unmatched to any gene: 3. CDR1 is DFQATT and CDR2 is SNEGSKA in the germline V gene (reference sequence). This CDR3 is built from 13 residues. CDR3 sequence: CSARTGGDTEAFF. The CDR3 region has the DNA TGCAGTGCTAGGACAGGGGGCGATACTGAAGCTTTCTTT.

This clonotype came up many times. The V call is TRBV2, the J call TRBJ2-3; no reliable D call. This CDR3 contains 12 residues. The V end lost 7 bases, the J end lost 4 bases, and 9 bases lay between the germline ends. Germline values: CDR1 SNHLY, CDR2 FYNNEI. CDR3 region: CASKVWPDTQYF. In DNA form, the CDR3 reads TGTGCCAGCAAGGTCTGGCCAGATACGCAGTATTTT.

There are many counts of this clonotype. J is TRBJ1-5 and V is TRBV28, with D uncertain. The CDR3 has 14 amino acids. In germline, CDR1 is MDHEN, CDR2 SYDVKM. Trimming stripped 6 bases from V and 2 bases from J, with 11 bases between. The CDR3 loop reads CASRDLVGNQPQHF. As DNA, the CDR3 is TGTGCCAGCAGAGACCTGGTAGGCAATCAGCCCCAGCATTTT.

In this sample, this clonotype turned up a few times. A read error may be the cause here, since a much bigger clone is one base away. This chain links TRBV6-2 or TRBV6-3 with TRBJ2-6; TRBD1 matches 9 bases. The CDR3 consists of 16 residues. The germline gives CDR1 MNHEY, CDR2 SVGEGT. Trimming took 5 bases from V and 4 from J; bases not matched to a gene: 6. CDR3 in amino acids: CASSTTGGPGANVLTF. The CDR3 nucleotides read TGTGCCAGCAGTACGACAGGGGGGCCCGGGGCCAACGTCCTGACTTTC.

This clonotype was detected a few times. This chain uses TRBV10-2 with TRBJ2-5; D is perhaps TRBD2 (6 bases). The germline V gene encodes CDR1 WSHSY and CDR2 SAAADI. The CDR3 spans 17 residues. V was trimmed by 1 base and J by 2 bases, leaving 17 bases between them. The CDR3 nucleotides read TGCGCCAGCAGTGAGTGGAATGGGTTCGCGGGACAAGAGACCCAGTACTTC. It is translated as CASSEWNGFAGQETQYF.

There are many counts of this clonotype. The rearrangement uses TRBV20-1 and TRBJ2-7; D call uncertain. The CDR3 spans 12 residues. With 7 bases removed from V and 3 bases from J, the gap between germline ends came to 13 bases. Looked up from germline, CDR1 is DFQATT and CDR2 is SNEGSKA (reference sequence). CDR3 amino acids: CSVPVPSYEQYF. DNA for the CDR3: TGCAGTGTTCCAGTCCCTAGCTACGAGCAGTACTTC.

This clonotype has a handful of counts. The gene calls are TRBV6-5 and TRBJ1-4; D perhaps matches TRBD1 (5 bases). The CDR3 runs 13 residues. CDR1 is MNHEY, CDR2 SVGAGI, per germline. Trimming took off 7 bases at V and 10 bases at J, with 16 bases between the two ends. Here the CDR3 reads CASIPGPRGKLFF. CDR3 coding DNA: TGTGCCAGCATCCCGGGACCCCGAGGAAAACTGTTTTTT.

This clonotype was seen a handful of times. The junction and the germline gene differ at one end; a read error may be behind it. J is TRBJ2-5 and V is TRBV7-7; D uncertain. The CDR3 has 13 amino acids. CDR1 and CDR2 (germline): SSHAT, FNYEAQ (reference sequence). The CDR3 DNA is TGTGCTAGCAGCTTACGTCAGCAAGAGACCCAGTACTTC. Encoded protein: CASSLRQQETQYF.

This clonotype was picked up many times. V gene TRBV7-9 combines with J gene TRBJ2-1; 13 nucleotides line up with TRBD2. The V gene end was trimmed by 6 bases and the J gene end by 12 bases; junction bases not matched to a gene: 8. The germline V gene has CDR1 SEHNR and CDR2 FQNEAQ (reference sequence). This CDR3 comprises 14 residues. The DNA of the CDR3 is TGTGCCAGCAGGCCGGGACTAGCGGGAAACGGGCAGTTCTTC. It codes for CASRPGLAGNGQFF.

This chain links TRBV9 with TRBJ2-7; 11 positions match TRBD2. CDR3 size: 16 residues. Germline-derived CDR1 and CDR2 are SGDLS and YYNGEE. V lost 2 bases and J lost 3; bases outside the gene matches: 7. In DNA, the CDR3 is TGTGCCAGCAGCGTCTCCGGGACTAGCGGAGGCTACGAGCAGTACTTC. Its protein product is CASSVSGTSGGYEQYF.

This clonotype was observed many times. V and J are TRBV5-1 and TRBJ2-5, with 14 bases identical to TRBD2. CDR1 and CDR2 from the germline V gene are SGHRS and YFSETQ. The CDR3 runs to 16 residues. V lost 4 bases to trimming and J lost 5 bases; unmatched junction nucleotides: 7. The CDR3 DNA sequence: TGCGCCAGCAGCATCGGGACTAGCGGGAGTGTTGAGACCCAGTACTTC. Its translation is CASSIGTSGSVETQYF.